Listed below are T cell receptor beta chains from one sample, sequenced in a study of control samples from healthy donors and cancer patients. The assay was immunoSEQ multiplex PCR, and TCRdb's table has in-frame clones only and misses some. The sample lists around 150,000 clones, about 94% seen once, with roughly 15% in the top ten. The source material was PBMCs. The receptors shown here come from a man aged 60 to 69 with colorectal cancer. Both conserved end residues are part of each CDR3. Fields, in order: J gene, D gene, clone size, V gene, CDR3 protein, CDR3 DNA. The D gene is left open where the match is weak. Size tells how often a clone was seen (once, few, many) or the class of an expanded clone, and some rows leave it out.

j_call: TRBJ2-2
d_call: .
clone_size: .
v_call: TRBV2
cdr3_aa: CASSDRAGENTGELFF
cdr3_nt: TGTGCCAGCAGTGATCGGGCAGGGGAGAACACCGGGGAGCTGTTTTTT

j_call: TRBJ1-6
d_call: TRBD1
clone_size: .
v_call: TRBV12-3/TRBV12-4
cdr3_aa: CAGGQGLNSPLHF
cdr3_nt: TGTGCCGGAGGACAGGGTCTTAATTCACCCCTCCACTTT

j_call: TRBJ1-2
d_call: .
clone_size: .
v_call: TRBV2
cdr3_aa: CASLGEKMGRSYGYTF
cdr3_nt: TGTGCCAGCCTCGGAGAGAAAATGGGGCGTAGCTATGGCTACACCTTC

j_call: TRBJ1-2
d_call: TRBD1
clone_size: once
v_call: TRBV6-1
cdr3_aa: CASSEGTGYGYTF
cdr3_nt: TGTGCCAGCAGTGAAGGGACAGGGTATGGCTACACCTTC

j_call: TRBJ2-1
d_call: .
clone_size: .
v_call: TRBV18
cdr3_aa: CASSATASYNEQFF
cdr3_nt: TGTGCCAGCTCGGCGACAGCCTCCTACAATGAGCAGTTCTTC

j_call: TRBJ1-2
d_call: .
clone_size: .
v_call: TRBV5-1
cdr3_aa: CASSTGQSPSGYTF
cdr3_nt: TGCGCCAGCAGCACCGGACAGAGCCCCAGTGGCTACACCTTC

j_call: TRBJ1-5
d_call: .
clone_size: .
v_call: TRBV6-6
cdr3_aa: CASSRTADSNQPQHF
cdr3_nt: TGTGCCAGCAGTCGGACAGCCGATAGCAATCAGCCCCAGCATTTT

j_call: TRBJ1-2
d_call: TRBD1
clone_size: .
v_call: TRBV27
cdr3_aa: CASSVHQTGTAYGYTF
cdr3_nt: TGTGCCAGCAGTGTCCATCAGACCGGGACAGCCTATGGCTACACCTTC

j_call: TRBJ1-5
d_call: .
clone_size: .
v_call: TRBV30
cdr3_aa: CAWGPGQGYQPQHF
cdr3_nt: TGTGCCTGGGGCCCCGGGCAGGGGTATCAGCCCCAGCATTTT

j_call: TRBJ2-2
d_call: .
clone_size: .
v_call: TRBV21-1
cdr3_aa: CASSIVRTGGTTGELFF
cdr3_nt: TGTGCCAGCAGCATCGTCCGGACAGGGGGCACCACCGGGGAGCTGTTTTTT

j_call: TRBJ1-4
d_call: .
clone_size: .
v_call: TRBV7-9
cdr3_aa: CASSRLTATNEKLFF
cdr3_nt: TGTGCCAGCAGCCGCTTAACCGCAACTAATGAAAAACTGTTTTTT

j_call: TRBJ1-2
d_call: .
clone_size: .
v_call: TRBV19
cdr3_aa: CASGRGTGYTF
cdr3_nt: TGTGCCAGTGGGAGGGGTACAGGCTACACCTTC

j_call: TRBJ1-2
d_call: .
clone_size: .
v_call: TRBV3-1/TRBV3-2
cdr3_aa: CASSQVNTGPGYTF
cdr3_nt: TGTGCCAGCAGCCAAGTAAATACAGGGCCCGGCTACACCTTC

j_call: TRBJ2-1
d_call: TRBD2
clone_size: once
v_call: TRBV4-3
cdr3_aa: CASSQGLAGSSYNEQFF
cdr3_nt: TGCGCCAGCAGCCAAGGACTAGCGGGGAGCTCCTACAATGAGCAGTTCTTC

j_call: TRBJ1-2
d_call: .
clone_size: .
v_call: TRBV20-1
cdr3_aa: CSASGDDGGYTF
cdr3_nt: TGCAGTGCTAGTGGGGATGACGGAGGCTACACCTTC

j_call: TRBJ2-5
d_call: .
clone_size: once
v_call: TRBV5-6
cdr3_aa: CASSFQGRETQYF
cdr3_nt: TGTGCCAGCAGCTTCCAGGGGAGGGAGACCCAGTACTTC

j_call: TRBJ2-2
d_call: .
clone_size: .
v_call: TRBV3-1/TRBV3-2
cdr3_aa: CASSQGARTGELFF
cdr3_nt: TGTGCCAGCAGCCAAGGGGCGCGGACCGGGGAGCTGTTTTTT

j_call: TRBJ2-3
d_call: .
clone_size: .
v_call: TRBV9
cdr3_aa: CASSLGAPGTDTQYF
cdr3_nt: TGTGCCAGCAGCTTGGGAGCCCCGGGCACAGATACGCAGTATTTT

j_call: TRBJ1-2
d_call: .
clone_size: .
v_call: TRBV3-1/TRBV3-2
cdr3_aa: CASSLPGHRGYTF
cdr3_nt: TGTGCCAGCAGCCTTCCGGGCCATAGGGGCTACACCTTC

j_call: TRBJ2-6
d_call: .
clone_size: .
v_call: TRBV6-2/TRBV6-3
cdr3_aa: CASSHMTAGLSGANVLTF
cdr3_nt: TGTGCCAGCAGTCACATGACAGCTGGACTATCTGGGGCCAACGTCCTGACTTTC

j_call: TRBJ1-6
d_call: .
clone_size: .
v_call: TRBV3-1/TRBV3-2
cdr3_aa: CASSQARGARNSPLHF
cdr3_nt: TGTGCCAGCAGCCAAGCTCGGGGGGCTAGGAATTCACCCCTCCACTTT

j_call: TRBJ2-1
d_call: .
clone_size: .
v_call: TRBV18
cdr3_aa: CASSPDNEQFF
cdr3_nt: TGTGCCAGCTCACCCGACAATGAGCAGTTCTTC

j_call: TRBJ1-2
d_call: TRBD1
clone_size: .
v_call: TRBV18
cdr3_aa: CASSPPGQGAYGYTF
cdr3_nt: TGTGCCAGCTCACCACCTGGACAGGGGGCCTATGGCTACACCTTC

j_call: TRBJ2-1
d_call: .
clone_size: .
v_call: TRBV29-1
cdr3_aa: CSVGRDSLSYNEQFF
cdr3_nt: TGCAGCGTTGGTCGTGACTCCTTATCCTACAATGAGCAGTTCTTC

j_call: TRBJ2-5
d_call: TRBD1
clone_size: .
v_call: TRBV2
cdr3_aa: CASIRDRGRQETQYF
cdr3_nt: TGTGCCAGCATAAGGGACAGGGGGCGCCAAGAGACCCAGTACTTC

j_call: TRBJ1-5
d_call: .
clone_size: .
v_call: TRBV6-5
cdr3_aa: CASSYSGINQPQHF
cdr3_nt: TGTGCCAGCAGTTACTCGGGGATCAATCAGCCCCAGCATTTT

j_call: TRBJ2-7
d_call: TRBD1
clone_size: once
v_call: TRBV10-1
cdr3_aa: CASKTGVDEQYF
cdr3_nt: TGCGCCAGCAAAACAGGGGTTGACGAGCAGTACTTC

j_call: TRBJ1-2
d_call: .
clone_size: .
v_call: TRBV19
cdr3_aa: CASADTGWSNYGYTF
cdr3_nt: TGTGCCAGTGCTGATACAGGGTGGTCGAACTATGGCTACACCTTC

j_call: TRBJ1-1
d_call: .
clone_size: .
v_call: TRBV27
cdr3_aa: CASSLSVSGLNTEAFF
cdr3_nt: TGTGCCAGCAGTTTATCGGTGAGCGGACTGAACACTGAAGCTTTCTTT

j_call: TRBJ1-3
d_call: TRBD1
clone_size: once
v_call: TRBV19
cdr3_aa: CASRETGTVGNTIYF
cdr3_nt: TGTGCCAGTAGGGAGACAGGGACCGTTGGAAACACCATATATTTT

j_call: TRBJ1-1
d_call: TRBD1
clone_size: .
v_call: TRBV10-3
cdr3_aa: CAISESTGVEYTEAFF
cdr3_nt: TGTGCCATCAGTGAGTCGACAGGGGTTGAGTACACTGAAGCTTTCTTT

j_call: TRBJ1-2
d_call: TRBD1
clone_size: .
v_call: TRBV4-3
cdr3_aa: CASSQGQGTGNYGYTF
cdr3_nt: TGCGCCAGCAGCCAAGGACAGGGGACGGGTAACTATGGCTACACCTTC

j_call: TRBJ2-7
d_call: .
clone_size: .
v_call: TRBV6-5
cdr3_aa: CASSYRAGISYEQYF
cdr3_nt: TGTGCCAGCAGTTACCGGGCAGGGATCTCCTACGAGCAGTACTTC

j_call: TRBJ1-3
d_call: .
clone_size: .
v_call: TRBV12-3/TRBV12-4
cdr3_aa: CASSLISRNTIYF
cdr3_nt: TGTGCCAGCAGTTTAATTTCCCGGAACACCATATATTTT

j_call: TRBJ2-7
d_call: .
clone_size: once
v_call: TRBV29-1
cdr3_aa: CSVEDREGPLYEQYF
cdr3_nt: TGCAGCGTTGAAGATCGCGAGGGGCCGCTGTACGAGCAGTACTTC

j_call: TRBJ1-3
d_call: .
clone_size: .
v_call: TRBV18
cdr3_aa: CASSPPQSSGNTIYF
cdr3_nt: TGTGCCAGCTCACCACCCCAGTCCTCTGGAAACACCATATATTTT

j_call: TRBJ2-1
d_call: TRBD1
clone_size: .
v_call: TRBV5-1
cdr3_aa: CASSTDRANNEQFF
cdr3_nt: TGCGCCAGCAGCACCGACAGGGCTAACAATGAGCAGTTCTTC

j_call: TRBJ1-6
d_call: .
clone_size: .
v_call: TRBV30
cdr3_aa: CAWGGQQDSPLHF
cdr3_nt: TGTGCCTGGGGGGGGCAGCAGGATTCACCCCTCCACTTT